The clone carrying this TCR beta chain showed up many times. Its antigen is as yet unknown. The data stem from a study of T-cell memory formation after mild COVID-19. Background on the study: In these data, TCR clusters were largely donor specific. Study-level results: Whereas later expanders leaned CD4+, clones contracting day 15 to 85 showed a balanced CD4/CD8 makeup. CD4+ clones that contracted lay mainly in CM and EM; CD8+ ones lay in EMRA.

After 5'RACE with constant-segment primers, TCR alpha and TCR beta cDNA libraries carrying sample barcodes and UMIs were obtained. Each CDR3 protein gets one entry after TCRdb re-called the 5' RACE reads with MiXCR. The table records a few hundred thousand distinct CDR3 sequences, under 20% of them present only once. Between the trimmed V and J ends, which lost 2 bases and 1 base, there was a span of 16 bases. This CDR3 is built from 17 residues. Per the germline V gene, CDR1 is MNHEY and CDR2 is SVGAGI. V is TRBV6-5 and J is TRBJ2-3, with D possibly matching TRBD1 (6 bases). The receptor was isolated from a young man who had mild COVID-19 (a few samples of this study predate the infection). Cell type and time point are not known. The source material was PBMCs or a T cell subset sorted from them (not recorded which). The CDR3 loop is CASSYTPRGGGTDTQYF. DNA of the CDR3: TGTGCCAGCAGTTACACCCCCAGGGGCGGTGGCACAGATACGCAGTATTTT.